This T cell receptor (beta chain) was observed in a study of CD8 T cells in Susac syndrome. Reverse transcription of roughly 0.5 to 1 ug RNA used random hexamers. TCRdb ran MiXCR on the immunoSEQ multiplex PCR reads and lists one entry per CDR3 protein. The sample yields about 290,000 distinct CDR3 sequences, 65% to 90% seen once. Germline V lookup: CDR1 LGHNA, CDR2 YNFKEQ. The ends lost 0 bases at V and 5 bases at J; junction bases unmatched: 4. This CDR3 contains 16 residues. The sequence was collected from a human donor with multiple sclerosis. What was sequenced was CD8+ T cells from PBMCs. The chain employs TRBV4-2 and TRBJ2-3; 11 bases align to TRBD2. The CDR3 region has the DNA TGTGCCAGCAGCCAAGATCTCGGACTAGCGGGAGATACGCAGTATTTT. Its translation: CASSQDLGLAGDTQYF.